A single sample is the source of the 16 T cell receptor beta chains below, sequenced in a study of vaccination effects on CD4 cells after COVID-19. No antigens are known for them. CD4+ T cells were isolated after 10 days of culture. Libraries were prepared by immunoSEQ multiplex PCR; TCRdb keeps only in-frame clonotypes and omits some of them. The sample holds roughly 68,000 clones, approximately 72% seen once. The specimen comprised CD4+ T cells from PBMCs cultured without peptide, sampled before COVID-19 vaccination. All receptors come from a human donor who had a prior SARS-CoV-2 infection.

This sequence joins TRBV14 and TRBJ1-1; a possible D gene is TRBD1 (5 bases). CDR1 and CDR2 from the germline V gene are SGHDN and FVKESK. CDR3 length: 15 residues. V gave up 4 bases and J gave up 6 bases, with 18 bases separating them. The CDR3 region is CASSPKQVSGAEAFF. For the CDR3, the DNA is TGTGCCAGCAGCCCCAAACAGGTCAGCGGGGCTGAAGCTTTCTTT.

The chain is built from TRBV4-3 and TRBJ2-6; D is ambiguous. V lost 2 bases, J lost 0 bases, and 11 bases lay in between. This CDR3 spans 17 amino acids. Germline loops: CDR1 LGHNA, CDR2 YSLEER. The CDR3 sequence is CASSQREISSGANVLTF. The CDR3, as DNA: TGCGCCAGCAGCCAAAGAGAGATCAGCTCTGGGGCCAACGTCCTGACTTTC.

This clone was counted between two and nine times. V and J are TRBV4-2 and TRBJ2-3, with D uncertain. The CDR3 runs to 14 residues. Germline-derived CDR1 and CDR2 are LGHNA and YNFKEQ. Trimming stripped 4 bases from V and 0 bases from J, with 8 bases between. The CDR3 DNA is TGTGCCAGCAGCCCTCAGGCAAGCACAGATACGCAGTATTTT. Translation gives CASSPQASTDTQYF.

The chain has TRBV20-1 and TRBJ1-2, with TRBD1 as a possible D gene (5 bases). Deletions cut 6 bases from V and 4 bases from J, with 9 bases between. The CDR3 loop spans 11 amino acids. Germline V gene sequence: CDR1 DFQATT, CDR2 SNEGSKA (reference sequence). Here the CDR3 DNA reads TGCAGTGCCGACAGAACCTATGGCTACACCTTC. Protein: CSADRTYGYTF.

The chain employs TRBV15 and TRBJ2-1; 8 bases map to TRBD2. V shed 1 base, J shed 4 bases, and the junction held 9 bases outside the gene matches. Germline loops: CDR1 LNHNV, CDR2 YYDKDF (reference sequence). The CDR3 is 17 amino acids. Written as DNA, the CDR3 is TGTGCCACCAGCAGAGGAAAAACTAGCGGTATATACAATGAGCAGTTCTTC. As protein: CATSRGKTSGIYNEQFF.

This clone showed up just once. The rearrangement links TRBV27 to TRBJ2-7, with D possibly being TRBD2 (5 bases). In germline, CDR1 is MNHEY, CDR2 SMNVEV (reference sequence). CDR3 length: 16 residues. V dropped 7 bases and J dropped 2 bases, with 21 bases sitting between them. CDR3 nucleotides: TGTGCCAGCAAAATCGCGGGCGGAAGAACACCCTACGAGCAGTACTTC. Translation: CASKIAGGRTPYEQYF.

This sequence joins TRBV12-5 and TRBJ1-1, with D perhaps TRBD1 (5 bases). The V end was cut by 6 bases, the J end by 0 bases, with 11 bases between. The CDR3 has 14 amino acids. Germline CDR1 is LGHNT and CDR2 is FRNRAP. DNA for the CDR3: TGTGCTAGTGGGGTGGGAGGGGTGAACACTGAAGCTTTCTTT. It is translated as CASGVGGVNTEAFF.

The V and J genes are TRBV4-1 and TRBJ1-3, with D unclear. Looked up from germline, CDR1 is MGHRA and CDR2 is YSYEKL. The CDR3 runs 16 residues. The V and J ends lost 0 bases and 0 bases respectively, with 9 bases between them. The CDR3 coding sequence is TGCGCCAGCAGCCAAGAACGACGCGACTCTGGAAACACCATATATTTT. Amino acids: CASSQERRDSGNTIYF.

This clone is deemed medium-sized (0.01 to 0.1%). The gene calls are TRBV29-1 and TRBJ1-1, with D uncertain. Trimming took 5 bases from V and 3 from J, leaving 16 bases between them. This CDR3 region has 14 residues. CDR1 and CDR2 from the germline V gene are SQVTM and ANQGSEA. Here the CDR3 reads CSVMEGWAYTEAFF. CDR3 bases: TGCAGCGTTATGGAGGGCTGGGCGTACACTGAAGCTTTCTTT. Full variable domain (remainder filled in from reference TRBV29-1 and TRBJ1-1): SAVISQKPSRDICQRGTSLTIQCQVDSQVTMMFWYRQQPGQSLTLIATANQGSEATYESGFVIDKFPISRPNLTFSTLTVSNMSPEDSSIYLCSVMEGWAYTEAFFGQGTRLTVV.

The rearrangement uses TRBV27 and TRBJ2-3; D is unclear. This CDR3 has 13 residues. Germline CDR1 reads MNHEY; CDR2 reads SMNVEV (reference sequence). V lost 4 bases to trimming and J lost 2 bases, with 7 bases between them. The CDR3 protein is CASSSGVTDTQYF. The CDR3 bases are TGTGCCAGCAGTTCGGGCGTCACAGATACGCAGTATTTT.

This clone was observed a few times. The chain has TRBV27 and TRBJ1-2; the match to TRBD1 covers 9 bases. Germline V lookup: CDR1 MNHEY, CDR2 SMNVEV (reference sequence). The J segment lost 8 bases and the V segment lost 6 bases, leaving 10 bases of the junction unmatched. This CDR3 is built from 14 residues. The CDR3 loop is CASSRSQGAEGYTF. CDR3 DNA sequence: TGTGCCAGCAGCCGGTCACAGGGGGCCGAGGGCTACACCTTC.

The chain joins TRBV27 to TRBJ2-3, with D perhaps TRBD1 or TRBD2 (5 bases each). Trimming cost V 5 bases and J 1 base, with 16 bases left between them. The CDR3 has 16 residues. Germline CDR1 is MNHEY and CDR2 is SMNVEV (reference sequence). CDR3 residues: CASSHLRGRGTDTQYF. CDR3 bases: TGTGCCAGCAGTCACCTTCGGGGCAGGGGCACAGATACGCAGTATTTT.

The chain is built from TRBV12-3 or TRBV12-4 and TRBJ2-1; the D gene is possibly TRBD2 (6 bases). The CDR3 contains 12 residues. V lost 6 bases and J 8 bases, leaving 11 bases between the germline ends. CDR3 bases: TGTGCCAGCAGAAACTGGGGGGATGAGCAGTTCTTC. Amino acids: CASRNWGDEQFF.

This chain links TRBV2 with TRBJ2-7, with D perhaps TRBD1 or TRBD2 (5 bases each). Per germline, CDR1 SNHLY and CDR2 FYNNEI. V lost 2 bases, J lost 8 bases, and 10 bases lay in between. The CDR3 spans 12 residues. In DNA, the CDR3 is TGTGCCAGCAGTGAACCCCCGGGACAGCAGTACTTC. This codes for CASSEPPGQQYF.

The chain is built from TRBV7-9 and TRBJ2-6; D could derive from TRBD1 or TRBD2 (5 bases each). Germline loops: CDR1 SEHNR, CDR2 FQNEAQ (reference sequence). The CDR3 has 17 residues. Trimming pared 6 bases from V and 4 bases from J, leaving 19 bases between. DNA of the CDR3: TGTGCCAGCAGAAAGACTCTCGGGACCCGGGGGGCCAACGTCCTGACTTTC. This translates into CASRKTLGTRGANVLTF.

The chain carries TRBV9 and TRBJ1-4; TRBD1 is a possible D gene (5 bases). Germline CDR1 and CDR2: SGDLS and YYNGEE. V dropped 4 bases and J dropped 1 base, with 11 bases sitting between them. The CDR3 loop spans 15 amino acids. CDR3 protein: CASSPQTETNEKLFF. The CDR3 DNA reads TGTGCCAGCAGCCCCCAGACAGAAACTAATGAAAAACTGTTTTTT.